The present entry profiles one TCR beta chain with its context. Its antigen is not identified. These data originate in a study of cytomegalovirus exposure and HLA in healthy donors. Study results and caveats: Earlier analysis found most TCR beta V segments productive about 90% or about 30% of the time. Differences between HLA loci emerged in a later analysis of TCR association rates, with DRB1 most and HLA-C fewest. Presence/absence analyses treated sequencing depth as roughly uniform across donors.

Primers for the PCR totalled 60 Vbeta and 13 Jbeta. TCRdb's table, derived via immunoSEQ multiplex PCR, lists solely in-frame clones and lacks some. The data contain around 100,000 clones, 74% of them seen just once; the ten biggest clones take up about 2.6%. Deletions cut 1 base from V and 3 bases from J, with 16 bases between. CDR1 is SGHVS and CDR2 is FQNEAQ in the germline V gene. The CDR3 loop spans 16 amino acids. All donors participated as healthy donors of bone marrow. Sequenced input: PBMCs. The rearrangement joins TRBV7-8 to TRBJ2-7, with D unclear. The clonotype originates from a man aged 50 or older in good health and CMV-seropositive. CDR3 nucleotide sequence: TGTGCCAGCAGCTTAGGTAGGAAAGGAGACCACTACGAGCAGTACTTC. Protein product: CASSLGRKGDHYEQYF.